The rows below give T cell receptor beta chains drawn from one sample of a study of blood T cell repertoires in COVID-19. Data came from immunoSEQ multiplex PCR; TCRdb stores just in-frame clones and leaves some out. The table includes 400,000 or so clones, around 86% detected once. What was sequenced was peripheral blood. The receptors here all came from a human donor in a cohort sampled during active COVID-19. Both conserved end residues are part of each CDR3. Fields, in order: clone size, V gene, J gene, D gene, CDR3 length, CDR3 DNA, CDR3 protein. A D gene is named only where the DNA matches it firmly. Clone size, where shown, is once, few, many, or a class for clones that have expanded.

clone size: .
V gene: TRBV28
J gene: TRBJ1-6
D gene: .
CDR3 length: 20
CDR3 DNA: TGTGCCAGCAGTTTTGATAACAGGCTACTTAGGAGCTCCTATAATTCACCCCTCCACTTT
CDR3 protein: CASSFDNRLLRSSYNSPLHF

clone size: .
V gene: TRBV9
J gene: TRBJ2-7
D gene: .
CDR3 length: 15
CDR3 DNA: TGTGCCAGCAGCACTAGACTAGGAGGGCTCTACGAGCAGTACTTC
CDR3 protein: CASSTRLGGLYEQYF

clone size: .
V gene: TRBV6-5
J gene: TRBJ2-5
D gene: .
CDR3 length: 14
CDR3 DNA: TGTGCCAGCAGGGGCCCTCCGCGGGACCATAATTCATACTTC
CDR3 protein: CASRGPPRDHNSYF

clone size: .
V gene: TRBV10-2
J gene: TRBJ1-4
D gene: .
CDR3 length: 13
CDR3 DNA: TGCGCCAGCAGTCGGCAGGGCGGCGAAAAACTGTTTTTT
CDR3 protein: CASSRQGGEKLFF

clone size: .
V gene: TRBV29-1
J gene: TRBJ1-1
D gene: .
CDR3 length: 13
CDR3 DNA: TGCAGCGTTACCAAGACAGAGAACACTGAAGCTTTCTTT
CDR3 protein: CSVTKTENTEAFF

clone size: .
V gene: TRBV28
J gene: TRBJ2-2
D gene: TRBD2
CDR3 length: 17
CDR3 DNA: TGTGCCAGCAGTTTAGTTTTAGCGGGAGAGCGCTCTGGGGAGCTGTTTTTT
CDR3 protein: CASSLVLAGERSGELFF

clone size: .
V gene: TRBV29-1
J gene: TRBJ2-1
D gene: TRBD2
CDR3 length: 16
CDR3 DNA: TGCAGCGTTGAACGAGGACTAGCGGGAGTCTACAATGAGCAGTTCTTC
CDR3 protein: CSVERGLAGVYNEQFF

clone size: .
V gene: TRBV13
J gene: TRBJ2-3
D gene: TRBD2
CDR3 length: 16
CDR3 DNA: TGTGCCAGCAGCTCCCTAGGACTAGTGGGCACAGATACGCAGTATTTT
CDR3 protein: CASSSLGLVGTDTQYF

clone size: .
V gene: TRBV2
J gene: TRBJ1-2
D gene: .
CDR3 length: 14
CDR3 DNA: TGTGCCAGCAGGGATAGGGGTTTCAACTATGGCTACACCTTC
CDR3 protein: CASRDRGFNYGYTF

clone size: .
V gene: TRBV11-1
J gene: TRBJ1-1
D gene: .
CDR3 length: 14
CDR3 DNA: TGTGCCAGCAGCTCGCCGACAGTGGGCACTGAAGCTTTCTTT
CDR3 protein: CASSSPTVGTEAFF

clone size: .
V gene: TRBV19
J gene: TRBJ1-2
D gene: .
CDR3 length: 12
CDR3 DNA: TGTGCCAGTCTATCAGGGGAGTATGGCTACACCTTC
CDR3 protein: CASLSGEYGYTF

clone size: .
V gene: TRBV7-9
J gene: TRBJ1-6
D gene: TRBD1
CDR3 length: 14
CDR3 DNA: TGTGCCAGCAGCACGGGACAGTATAATTCACCCCTCCACTTT
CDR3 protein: CASSTGQYNSPLHF

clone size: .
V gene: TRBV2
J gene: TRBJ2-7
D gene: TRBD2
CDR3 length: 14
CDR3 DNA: TGTGCCAGCAGAGATAGCGGGAGGGCTTGGGAGCAGTACTTC
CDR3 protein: CASRDSGRAWEQYF

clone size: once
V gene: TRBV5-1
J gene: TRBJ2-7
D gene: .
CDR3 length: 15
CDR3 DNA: TGCGCCAGCAGCCCAGCGTTTTCGGGGGGCGGCGAGCAGTACTTC
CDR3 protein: CASSPAFSGGGEQYF

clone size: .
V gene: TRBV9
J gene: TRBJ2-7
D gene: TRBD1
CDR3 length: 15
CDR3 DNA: TGTGCCAGCAGCGCGAACCGGGACAGGGGCTACGAGCAGTACTTC
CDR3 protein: CASSANRDRGYEQYF

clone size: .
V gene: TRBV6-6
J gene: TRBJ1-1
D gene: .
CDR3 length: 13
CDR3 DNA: TGTGCCAGCAGTTACTCGCAGGGAACTGAAGCTTTCTTT
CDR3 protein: CASSYSQGTEAFF

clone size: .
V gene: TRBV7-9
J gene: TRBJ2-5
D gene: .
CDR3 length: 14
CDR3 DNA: TGTGCCAGCAGCCCGCGGACATTACAAGAGACCCAGTACTTC
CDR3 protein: CASSPRTLQETQYF

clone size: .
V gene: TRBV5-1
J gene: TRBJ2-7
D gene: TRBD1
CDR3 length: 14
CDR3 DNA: TGCGCCAGCAGCTTACGGACAGGGGGCCAGGAGCAGTACTTC
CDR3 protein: CASSLRTGGQEQYF

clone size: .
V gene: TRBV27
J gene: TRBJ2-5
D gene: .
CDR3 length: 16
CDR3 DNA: TGTGCCAGCAGTTTATCGGGCCCTTCGGGGCAAGAGACCCAGTACTTC
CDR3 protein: CASSLSGPSGQETQYF

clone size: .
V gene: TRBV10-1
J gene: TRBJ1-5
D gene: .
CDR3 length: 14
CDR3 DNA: TGCGCCAGCAGTGAGTCGCGGCCCAATCAGCCCCAGCATTTT
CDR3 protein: CASSESRPNQPQHF

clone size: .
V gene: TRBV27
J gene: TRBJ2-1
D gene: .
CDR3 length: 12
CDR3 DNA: TGTGCCAGCAGTTCGTCAGTTACTGAGCAGTTCTTC
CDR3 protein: CASSSSVTEQFF

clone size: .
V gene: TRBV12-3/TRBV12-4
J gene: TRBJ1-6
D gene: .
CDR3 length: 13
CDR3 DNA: TGTGCCAGCAGTTTGAGGATCTCTTCACCCCTCCACTTT
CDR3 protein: CASSLRISSPLHF

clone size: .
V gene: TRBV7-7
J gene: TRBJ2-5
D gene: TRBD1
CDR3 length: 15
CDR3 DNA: TGTGCTAGCAGCCCAGGACAGGGTGGAGGGGAGACCCAGTACTTC
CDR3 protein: CASSPGQGGGETQYF

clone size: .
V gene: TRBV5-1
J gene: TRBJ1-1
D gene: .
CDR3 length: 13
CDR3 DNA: TGCGCCAGCAGCTCCGCGGGGAACACTGAAGCTTTCTTT
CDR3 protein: CASSSAGNTEAFF

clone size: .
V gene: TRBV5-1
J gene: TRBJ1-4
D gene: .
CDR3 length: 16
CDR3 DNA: TGCGCCAGCAGCTCGCAGGGTAGAGGTGCTAATGAAAAACTGTTTTTT
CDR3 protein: CASSSQGRGANEKLFF

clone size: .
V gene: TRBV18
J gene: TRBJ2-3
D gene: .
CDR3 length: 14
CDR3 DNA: TGTGCCAGCTCACCACCTATCTCGGCAGATACGCAGTATTTT
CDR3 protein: CASSPPISADTQYF

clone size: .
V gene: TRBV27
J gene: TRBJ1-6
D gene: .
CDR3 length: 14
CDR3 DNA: TGTGCCAGCAGTTTATTGGACAGTAATTCACCCCTCCACTTT
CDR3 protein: CASSLLDSNSPLHF

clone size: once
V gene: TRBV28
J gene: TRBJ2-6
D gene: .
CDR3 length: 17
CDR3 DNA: TGTGCCAGCAGTTCATCTACAGGAAACTCTGGGGCCAACGTCCTGACTTTC
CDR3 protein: CASSSSTGNSGANVLTF

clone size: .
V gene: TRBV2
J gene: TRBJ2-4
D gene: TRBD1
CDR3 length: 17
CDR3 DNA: TGTGCCAGCAGAGGACAGGGGTGGAGAGTAGCCAAAAACATTCAGTACTTC
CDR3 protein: CASRGQGWRVAKNIQYF

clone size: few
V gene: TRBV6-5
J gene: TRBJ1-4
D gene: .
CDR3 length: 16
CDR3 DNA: TGTGCCAGCAGTTACAGAGTACCGGGAACTAATGAAAAACTGTTTTTT
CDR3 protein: CASSYRVPGTNEKLFF

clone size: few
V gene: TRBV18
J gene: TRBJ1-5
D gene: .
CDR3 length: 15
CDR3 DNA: TGTGCCAGCTCACCTGAGGCCGAAGGCAATCAGCCCCAGCATTTT
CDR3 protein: CASSPEAEGNQPQHF